This TCR beta chain was recovered during a study of blood T cell repertoires in COVID-19. As for the study in general: Sites in the United States, Italy and Spain provided acute and convalescent COVID-19 samples. Nucleic acid was either cDNA or gDNA, and it came from T cells, B-cell-depleted T cells, or PBMCs.

The CDR3 extends over 18 amino acids. The germline gives CDR1 SNHLY, CDR2 FYNNEI. J gave up 4 bases and V 6 bases, and 20 bases lay outside the gene matches. How the authors handled the data: Cell counts per sample came from amplifying reference gene primers. TCRdb's copy holds only in-frame clones and misses some; the assay was immunoSEQ multiplex PCR. V and J calls and clone size follow that table, whereas D and trimming were derived from the DNA. The table records 180,000 or so clones, roughly 80% of them present only once. This chain uses TRBV2 with TRBJ2-5; 7 bases are shared with TRBD2. This TCR was sampled from a human donor with acute or convalescent COVID-19. The donor label of this sample is uncertain. The sequencing input was peripheral blood. In DNA, the CDR3 is TGTGCCAGCAGGGACATGCCCTGGAGGCGGGAGACGCGAGAGACCCAGTACTTC. As protein: CASRDMPWRRETRETQYF. The whole variable domain, remainder taken from reference TRBV2 and TRBJ2-5, is EPEVTQTPSHQVTQMGQEVILRCVPISNHLYFYWYRQILGQKVEFLVSFYNNEISEKSEIFDDQFSVERPDGSNFTLKIRSTKLEDSAMYFCASRDMPWRRETRETQYFGPGTRLLVL.